This TCR beta chain stems from a study of control samples from healthy donors and cancer patients. V shed 4 bases and J 1 base; nucleotides not matched to a gene: 11. The CDR3 is made up of 20 amino acids. Germline assignment: CDR1 KGHDR and CDR2 SFDVKD. Here immunoSEQ multiplex PCR was the method, and the copy in TCRdb shows in-frame clones only, minus some. This sample has under 150,000 clones; under 90% occur once, and the top ten carry less than 5.5%. The source of this sequence is a man younger than 45 in good health. Sequencing was performed on blood. The chain has TRBV24-1 and TRBJ2-3, with 15 bases matching TRBD2. The DNA of the CDR3 is TGTGCCACCAGTGACCCCGTAGGGACTAGCGGGGGGCCCGGCACAGATACGCAGTATTTT. It translates to CATSDPVGTSGGPGTDTQYF.